This T cell receptor (beta chain) emerged from a study of cytomegalovirus exposure and HLA in healthy donors. This clone was detected only once. The ends lost 3 bases at V and 6 bases at J; junction bases unmatched: 8. The CDR3 is made up of 14 amino acids. Per germline, CDR1 KGHSY and CDR2 FQNENV. PCR primers comprised 60 Vbeta and 13 Jbeta primers. Data came from immunoSEQ multiplex PCR; TCRdb stores just in-frame clones and leaves some out. The sample shows 70,000 or so clones, about 73% of them seen only once. The sequencing sample was made of PBMCs. The J gene is TRBJ2-7, the V gene TRBV16; 7 bases align to TRBD1. The sequence was obtained from a woman in her 30s in good health and CMV-seronegative. CDR3 amino acids: CASSHTTGWGEQYF. In DNA form, the CDR3 reads TGTGCCAGCAGCCACACGACAGGGTGGGGCGAGCAGTACTTC.